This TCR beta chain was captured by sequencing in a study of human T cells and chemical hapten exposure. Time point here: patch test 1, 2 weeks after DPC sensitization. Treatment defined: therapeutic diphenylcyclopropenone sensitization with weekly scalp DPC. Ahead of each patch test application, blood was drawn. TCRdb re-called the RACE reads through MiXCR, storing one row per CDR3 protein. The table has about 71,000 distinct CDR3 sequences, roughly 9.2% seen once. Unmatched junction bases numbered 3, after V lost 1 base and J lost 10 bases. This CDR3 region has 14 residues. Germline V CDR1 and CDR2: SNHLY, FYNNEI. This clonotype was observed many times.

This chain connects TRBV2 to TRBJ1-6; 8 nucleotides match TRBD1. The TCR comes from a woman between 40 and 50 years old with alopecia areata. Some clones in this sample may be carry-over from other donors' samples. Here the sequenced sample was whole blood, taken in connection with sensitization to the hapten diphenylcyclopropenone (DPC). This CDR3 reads CASSEGTGRSPLHF. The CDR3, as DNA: TGTGCCAGCAGTGAAGGGACAGGGAGGTCACCCCTCCACTTT.